This TCR beta chain emerged from a study of identifying expanded T cells in peripheral blood. General observations from the study: Variance in clone template counts between roughly 2-week samples significantly increased with total template count across all healthy donors. Technical replicates showed about 1.2 changed clones; roughly two weeks roughly 15; four weeks 19.

On this clone: Its antigen is unidentified.

Using immunoSEQ multiplex PCR, the repertoire was profiled, and TCRdb retains in-frame clones only, with some absent. Of 90,000 to 110,000 clones in the sample, approximately 90% are singletons; the top ten hold 8% to 9%. During the collection period, no donor immune events like infections were recorded. Germline assignment: CDR1 ENHRY and CDR2 SYGVKD. This CDR3 spans 16 amino acids. The J segment lost 2 bases and the V segment lost 1 base, leaving 3 bases of the junction unmatched. This rearrangement joins TRBV10-3 to TRBJ2-5, with 11 nucleotides matching TRBD2. The material sequenced was blood. This clonotype was obtained from a person between 18 and 75 years old in good health. This CDR3 reads CAISELVAGGQETQYF. The DNA of the CDR3 is TGTGCCATCAGTGAGTTGGTAGCGGGGGGGCAAGAGACCCAGTACTTC.